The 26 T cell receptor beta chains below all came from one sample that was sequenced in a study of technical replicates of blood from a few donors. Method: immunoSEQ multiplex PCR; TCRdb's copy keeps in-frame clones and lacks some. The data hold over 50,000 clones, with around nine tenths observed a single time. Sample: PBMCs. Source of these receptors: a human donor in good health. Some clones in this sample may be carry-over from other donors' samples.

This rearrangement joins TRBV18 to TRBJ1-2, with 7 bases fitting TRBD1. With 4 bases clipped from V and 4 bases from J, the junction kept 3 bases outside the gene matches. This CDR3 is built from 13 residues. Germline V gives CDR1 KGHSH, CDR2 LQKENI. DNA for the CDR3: TGTGCCAGCTCACAGGGACAGAGCTATGGCTACACCTTC. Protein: CASSQGQSYGYTF.

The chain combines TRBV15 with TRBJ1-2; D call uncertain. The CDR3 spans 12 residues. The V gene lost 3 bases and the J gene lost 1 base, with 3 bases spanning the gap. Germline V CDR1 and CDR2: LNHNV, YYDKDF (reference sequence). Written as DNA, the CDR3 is TGTGCCACCAGCAGTATTAACTATGGCTACACCTTC. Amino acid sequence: CATSSINYGYTF.

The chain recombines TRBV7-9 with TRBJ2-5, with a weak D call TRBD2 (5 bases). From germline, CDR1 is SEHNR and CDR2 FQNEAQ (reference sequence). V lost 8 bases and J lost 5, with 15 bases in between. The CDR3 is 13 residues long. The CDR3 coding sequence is TGTGCCAGCTCACCGGGGATCCAGGAGACCCAGTACTTC. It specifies CASSPGIQETQYF.

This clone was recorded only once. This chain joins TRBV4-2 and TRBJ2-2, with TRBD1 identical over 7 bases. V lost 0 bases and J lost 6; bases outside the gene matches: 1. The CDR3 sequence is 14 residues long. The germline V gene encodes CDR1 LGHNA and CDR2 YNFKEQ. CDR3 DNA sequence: TGTGCCAGCAGCCAAGAGCAGGGGGCCGGGGAGCTGTTTTTT. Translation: CASSQEQGAGELFF.

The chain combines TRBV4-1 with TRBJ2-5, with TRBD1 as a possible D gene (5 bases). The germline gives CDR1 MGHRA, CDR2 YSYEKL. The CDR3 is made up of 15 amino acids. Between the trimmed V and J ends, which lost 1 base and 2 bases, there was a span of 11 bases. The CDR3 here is CASSQASGFQETQYF. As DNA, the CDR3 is TGCGCCAGCAGCCAAGCTTCAGGGTTTCAAGAGACCCAGTACTTC.

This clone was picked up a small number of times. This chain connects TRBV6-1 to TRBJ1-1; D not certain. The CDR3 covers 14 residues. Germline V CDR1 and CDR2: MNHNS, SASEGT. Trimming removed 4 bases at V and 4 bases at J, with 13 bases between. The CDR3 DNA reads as TGTGCCAGCAGTGTGACAAGACGTGGCACTGAAGCTTTCTTT. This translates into CASSVTRRGTEAFF.

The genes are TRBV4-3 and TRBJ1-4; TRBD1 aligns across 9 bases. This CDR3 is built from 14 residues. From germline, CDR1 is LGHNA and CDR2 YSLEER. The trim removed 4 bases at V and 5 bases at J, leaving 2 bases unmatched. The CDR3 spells CASSPGTGNEKLFF. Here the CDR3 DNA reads TGCGCCAGCAGCCCCGGGACAGGGAATGAAAAACTGTTTTTT.

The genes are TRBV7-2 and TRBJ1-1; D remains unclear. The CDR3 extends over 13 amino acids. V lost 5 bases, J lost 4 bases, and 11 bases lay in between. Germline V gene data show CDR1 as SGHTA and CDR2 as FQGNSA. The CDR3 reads CASSQRVATEAFF. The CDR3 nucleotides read TGTGCCAGCAGCCAGAGGGTAGCCACTGAAGCTTTCTTT.

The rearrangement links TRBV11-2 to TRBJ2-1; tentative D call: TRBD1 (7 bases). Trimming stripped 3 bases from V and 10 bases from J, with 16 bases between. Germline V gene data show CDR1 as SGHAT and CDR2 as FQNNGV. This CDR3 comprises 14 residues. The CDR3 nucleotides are TGTGCCAGCAGCTTTGACGGAGGGGGCCAAGAGCAGTTCTTC. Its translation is CASSFDGGGQEQFF.

CDR3 coding DNA: TGTGCCAGCAGCTTAGCCTCAGGGTCTGAAGCTTTCTTT. The encoded protein is CASSLASGSEAFF. The chain uses TRBV11-2 and TRBJ1-1; possible D gene TRBD1, 5 bases. V was clipped by 1 base and J by 6 bases, with 9 bases between them. The length of the CDR3 is 13 residues. Per the germline V gene, CDR1 is SGHAT and CDR2 is FQNNGV.

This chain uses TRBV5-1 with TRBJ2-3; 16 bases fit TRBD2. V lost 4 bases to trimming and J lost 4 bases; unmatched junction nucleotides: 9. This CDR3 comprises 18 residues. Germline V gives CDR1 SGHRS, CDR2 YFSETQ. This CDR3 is CASSVGTSGRAGADTQYF. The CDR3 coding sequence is TGCGCCAGCAGCGTAGGGACTAGCGGGAGGGCCGGGGCAGATACGCAGTATTTT. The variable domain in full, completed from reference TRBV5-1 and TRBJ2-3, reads KAGVTQTPRYLIKTRGQQVTLSCSPISGHRSVSWYQQTPGQGLQFLFEYFSETQRNKGNFPGRFSGRQFSNSRSEMNVSTLELGDSALYLCASSVGTSGRAGADTQYFGPGTRLTVL.

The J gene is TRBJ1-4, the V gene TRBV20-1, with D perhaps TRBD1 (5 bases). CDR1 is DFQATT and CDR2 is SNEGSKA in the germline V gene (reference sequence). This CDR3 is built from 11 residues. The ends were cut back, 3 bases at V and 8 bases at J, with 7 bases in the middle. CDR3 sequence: CSASRGEKLFF. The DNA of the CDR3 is TGCAGTGCTAGTAGGGGAGAAAAACTGTTTTTT.

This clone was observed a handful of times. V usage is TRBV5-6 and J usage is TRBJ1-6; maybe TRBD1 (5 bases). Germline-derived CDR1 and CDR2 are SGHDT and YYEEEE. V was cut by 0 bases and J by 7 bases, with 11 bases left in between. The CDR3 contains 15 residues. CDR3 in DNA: TGTGCCAGCAGCTTGGGTCAGGGTCAAAATTCACCCCTCCACTTT. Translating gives CASSLGQGQNSPLHF.

Here the CDR3 DNA reads TGCGCCAGCAGCCAACGACAGACAGGGGGTACTGGCTACACCTTC. It codes for CASSQRQTGGTGYTF. The chain combines TRBV4-3 with TRBJ1-2, with 9 bases lining up with TRBD1. The V gene's germline CDR1 is LGHNA and CDR2 YSLEER. CDR3 length: 15 residues. J lost 7 bases, V lost 2 bases, and 8 bases had no gene match.

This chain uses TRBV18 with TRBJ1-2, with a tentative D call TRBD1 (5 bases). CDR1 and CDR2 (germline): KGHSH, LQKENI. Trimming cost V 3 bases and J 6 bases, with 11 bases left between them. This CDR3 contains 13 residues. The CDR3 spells CASSPDKSNGYTF. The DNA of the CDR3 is TGTGCCAGCTCACCGGACAAATCGAATGGCTACACCTTC.

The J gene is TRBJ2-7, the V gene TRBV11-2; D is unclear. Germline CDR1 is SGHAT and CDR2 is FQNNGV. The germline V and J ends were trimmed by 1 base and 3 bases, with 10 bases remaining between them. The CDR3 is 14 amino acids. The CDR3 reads CASSLALHSYEQYF. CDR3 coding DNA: TGTGCCAGCAGCTTAGCCCTGCATAGCTACGAGCAGTACTTC.

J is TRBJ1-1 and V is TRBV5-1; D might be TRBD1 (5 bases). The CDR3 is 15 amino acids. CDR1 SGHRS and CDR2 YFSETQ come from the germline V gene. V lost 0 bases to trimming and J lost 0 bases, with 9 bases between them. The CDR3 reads CASSLVLGLNTEAFF. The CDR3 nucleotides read TGCGCCAGCAGCTTGGTTCTGGGGCTGAACACTGAAGCTTTCTTT.

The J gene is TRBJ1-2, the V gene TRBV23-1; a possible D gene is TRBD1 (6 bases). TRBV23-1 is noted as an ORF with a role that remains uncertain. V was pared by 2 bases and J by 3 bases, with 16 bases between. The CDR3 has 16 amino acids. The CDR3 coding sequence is TGCGCCAGCAGTCAACGCAGGGGATCTCCCTACTATGGCTACACCTTC. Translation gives CASSQRRGSPYYGYTF.

CDR3 bases: TGTGCCAGCAGTACAGGATTCAACACTGAAGCTTTCTTT. It yields the protein CASSTGFNTEAFF. V usage is TRBV2 and J usage is TRBJ1-1, with a tentative D call TRBD1 (5 bases). Germline CDR1 reads SNHLY; CDR2 reads FYNNEI. There are 13 residues in the CDR3. Trimming took 5 bases from V and 2 from J, leaving 9 bases between them.

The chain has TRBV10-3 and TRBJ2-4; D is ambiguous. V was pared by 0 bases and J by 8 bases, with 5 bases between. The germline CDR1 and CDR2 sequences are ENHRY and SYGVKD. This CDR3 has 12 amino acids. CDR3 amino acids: CAISESQDIQYF. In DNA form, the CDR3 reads TGTGCCATCAGTGAGTCTCAGGACATTCAGTACTTC.

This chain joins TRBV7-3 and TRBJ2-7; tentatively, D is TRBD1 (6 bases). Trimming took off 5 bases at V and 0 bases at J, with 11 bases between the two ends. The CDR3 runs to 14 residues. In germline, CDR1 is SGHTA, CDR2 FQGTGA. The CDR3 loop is CASSPTDSSYEQYF. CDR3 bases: TGTGCCAGCAGCCCGACGGACAGCTCCTACGAGCAGTACTTC.

Here the CDR3 DNA reads TGTGCCAGCAGTGGGGACAGGGGTGGCTACACCTTC. Its protein is CASSGDRGGYTF. The chain has TRBV25-1 and TRBJ1-2, with TRBD1 matching 10 bases. J gave up 7 bases and V 4 bases, and 0 bases lay outside the gene matches. Germline assignment: CDR1 MGHDK and CDR2 SYGVNS. This CDR3 has 12 amino acids.

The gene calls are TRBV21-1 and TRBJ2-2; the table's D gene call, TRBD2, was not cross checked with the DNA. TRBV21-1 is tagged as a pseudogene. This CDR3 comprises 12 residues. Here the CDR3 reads CASSRDTGELFF. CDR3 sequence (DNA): TGTGCCAGCAGTCGGGACACCGGGGAGCTGTTTTTT.

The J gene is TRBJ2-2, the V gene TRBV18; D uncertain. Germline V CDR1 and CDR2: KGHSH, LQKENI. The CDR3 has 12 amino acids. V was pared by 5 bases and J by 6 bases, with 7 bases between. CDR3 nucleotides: TGTGCCAGCTCAAATCTTCCCGGGGAGCTGTTTTTT. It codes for CASSNLPGELFF.

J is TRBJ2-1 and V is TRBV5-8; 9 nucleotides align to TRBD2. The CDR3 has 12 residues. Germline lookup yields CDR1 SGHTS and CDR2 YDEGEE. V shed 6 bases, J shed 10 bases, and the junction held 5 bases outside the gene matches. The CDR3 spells CASTGTSYEQFF. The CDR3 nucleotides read TGTGCCAGCACCGGGACTAGCTACGAGCAGTTCTTC.

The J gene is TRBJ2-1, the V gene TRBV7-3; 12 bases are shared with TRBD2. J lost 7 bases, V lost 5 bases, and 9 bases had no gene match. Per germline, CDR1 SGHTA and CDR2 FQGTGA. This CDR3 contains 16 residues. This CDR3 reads CASSLPGLAGLNEQFF. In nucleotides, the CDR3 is TGTGCCAGCAGCCTGCCGGGACTAGCGGGTTTGAATGAGCAGTTCTTC.